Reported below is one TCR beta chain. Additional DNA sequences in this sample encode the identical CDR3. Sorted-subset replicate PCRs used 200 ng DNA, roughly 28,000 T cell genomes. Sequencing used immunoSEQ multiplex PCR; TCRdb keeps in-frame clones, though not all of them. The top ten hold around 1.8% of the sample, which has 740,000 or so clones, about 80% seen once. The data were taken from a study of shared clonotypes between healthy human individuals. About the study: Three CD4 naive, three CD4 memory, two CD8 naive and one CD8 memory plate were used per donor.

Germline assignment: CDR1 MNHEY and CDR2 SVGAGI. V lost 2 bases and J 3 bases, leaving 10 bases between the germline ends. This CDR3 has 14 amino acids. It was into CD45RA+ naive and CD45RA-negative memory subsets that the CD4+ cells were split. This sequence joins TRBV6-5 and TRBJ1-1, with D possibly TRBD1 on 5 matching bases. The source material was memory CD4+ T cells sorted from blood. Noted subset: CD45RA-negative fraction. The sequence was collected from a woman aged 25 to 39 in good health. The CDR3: CASSYGGGDTEAFF. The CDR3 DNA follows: TGTGCCAGCAGTTACGGTGGGGGGGACACTGAAGCTTTCTTT.